This T cell receptor beta chain appears in the sequencing data of a study of blood T cell repertoires in COVID-19. Study context: Italy, Spain and the United States were the sources of the convalescent and acute COVID-19 samples.

The V gene's germline CDR1 is MNHEY and CDR2 SVGAGI. CDR3 length: 15 amino acids. The junction had 11 bases not matched to a gene; V was cut back by 10 bases and J by 3 bases. Data came from immunoSEQ multiplex PCR; TCRdb stores just in-frame clones and leaves some out. The table lists over 50,000 clones, roughly nine tenths of them singletons. The sample was peripheral blood. This chain joins TRBV6-5 and TRBJ2-1; TRBD2 matches at 8 bases. The sequence was obtained from a woman between 55 and 75 years old with active or convalescent COVID-19. The CDR3 loop is CATRNGGGNYNEQFF. CDR3 sequence (DNA): TGTGCCACTAGGAACGGGGGGGGTAACTACAATGAGCAGTTCTTC.